This TCR beta chain appears in the sequencing data of a study of T cell responses to AZD1222 COVID-19 vaccine. Study summary: The study pooled second doses at about 4 or about 12 weeks.

A word on this clone: Its target is not known.

Germline CDR1 and CDR2: LGHDT and YNNKEL (reference sequence). CDR3 size: 15 residues. V shed 4 bases, J shed 4 bases, and the junction held 7 bases outside the gene matches. TCRdb keeps only in-frame clones here, not all; method: immunoSEQ multiplex PCR. The data contain about 180,000 clones, over 80% of them singletons. General study results and limits: Close to half of all spike-specific TCRs reportedly target regions of the variants that are unmutated.

The rearrangement joins TRBV3-1 (or the pseudogene TRBV3-2) to TRBJ1-2, with 9 bases fitting TRBD1. Sequences were derived from peripheral blood, sampled on day 0 of AZD1222 vaccination. This sequence was found in an adult in good health. CDR3 loop: CASSRGTGRVYGYTF. Here the CDR3 DNA reads TGTGCCAGCAGCCGGGGGACAGGGAGGGTCTATGGCTACACCTTC.